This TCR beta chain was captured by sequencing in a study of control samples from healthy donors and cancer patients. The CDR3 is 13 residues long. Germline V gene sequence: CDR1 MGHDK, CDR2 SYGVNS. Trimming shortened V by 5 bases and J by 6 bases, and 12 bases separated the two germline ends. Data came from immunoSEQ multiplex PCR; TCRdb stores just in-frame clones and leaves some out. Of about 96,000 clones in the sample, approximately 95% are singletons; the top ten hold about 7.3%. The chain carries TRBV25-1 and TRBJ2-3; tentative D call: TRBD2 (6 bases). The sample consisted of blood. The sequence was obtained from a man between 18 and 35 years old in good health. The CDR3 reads CASSITSSDTQYF. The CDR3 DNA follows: TGTGCCAGCAGTATAACTAGCTCCGATACGCAGTATTTT. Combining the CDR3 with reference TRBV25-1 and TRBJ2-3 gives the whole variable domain EADIYQTPRYLVIGTGKKITLECSQTMGHDKMYWYQQDPGMELHLIHYSYGVNSTEKGDLSSESTVSRIRTEHFPLTLESARPSHTSQYLCASSITSSDTQYFGPGTRLTVL.